This entry lists 29 T cell receptor beta chains sequenced from one sample in a study of T-cell memory formation after mild COVID-19. MiXCR, run by TCRdb on the 5' RACE reads, gives a single entry per CDR3 protein. The sample lists roughly 400,000 distinct CDR3 sequences; approximately 16% were seen once. Sequencing used PBMCs or a T cell subset sorted from them (not recorded which). Receptors originate from a man aged 18 to 30 who had mild COVID-19 (a few samples of this study predate the infection). Cell type and time point are not known.

The chain uses TRBV5-1 and TRBJ2-3, with D perhaps TRBD1 or TRBD2 (6 bases each). Trimming cost V 0 bases and J 5 bases, with 16 bases left between them. This CDR3 region has 16 residues. Per germline, CDR1 SGHRS and CDR2 YFSETQ. The CDR3 region is CASSLGSGGRGDTQYF. The CDR3 DNA reads TGCGCCAGCAGCTTGGGATCTGGGGGGCGGGGAGATACGCAGTATTTT. Full variable domain (outside the CDR3, taken from reference TRBV5-1 and TRBJ2-3): KAGVTQTPRYLIKTRGQQVTLSCSPISGHRSVSWYQQTPGQGLQFLFEYFSETQRNKGNFPGRFSGRQFSNSRSEMNVSTLELGDSALYLCASSLGSGGRGDTQYFGPGTRLTVL.

The table lists this clonotype with a few counts. The chain uses TRBV5-1 and TRBJ2-7; 9 bases are shared with TRBD1. With V trimmed by 5 bases and J by 3 bases, 3 bases remained unmatched. The CDR3 covers 13 residues. Germline assignment: CDR1 SGHRS and CDR2 YFSETQ. The CDR3 DNA reads TGCGCCAGCAGAAAGGACAGGGGCTACGAGCAGTACGTC. It specifies CASRKDRGYEQYV.

This clonotype has only a few counts. This chain's CDR3 is CASSTVGNEQFF. The CDR3, as DNA: TGTGCCAGCAGTACGGTCGGCAATGAGCAGTTCTTC. The chain couples TRBV6-2 or TRBV6-3 to TRBJ2-1; D is uncertain. The CDR3 loop spans 12 amino acids. The germline V gene encodes CDR1 MNHEY and CDR2 SVGEGT. Trimming took 5 bases from V and 6 from J, leaving 8 bases between them.

This clonotype was detected a few times. The genes are TRBV7-2 and TRBJ2-2; 12 nucleotides align to TRBD2. The V gene end was trimmed by 1 base and the J gene end by 4 bases; junction bases not matched to a gene: 10. Germline CDR1 SGHTA, CDR2 FQGNSA. The CDR3 spans 19 residues. In nucleotides, the CDR3 is TGTGCCAGCAGCTTAGTTTCTAGCGGGGGGGCCGAGGCCACCGGGGAGCTGTTTTTT. It is translated as CASSLVSSGGAEATGELFF.

The rearrangement links TRBV6-2 or TRBV6-3 to TRBJ2-1; D unresolved. The CDR3 is made up of 15 amino acids. Looked up from germline, CDR1 is MNHEY and CDR2 is SVGEGT. The V end was cut by 5 bases, the J end by 4 bases, with 15 bases between. CDR3 sequence: CASSPHVGVYNEQFF. As DNA, the CDR3 is TGTGCCAGCAGTCCCCATGTTGGGGTTTACAATGAGCAGTTCTTC.

This clonotype was counted a few times. The chain carries TRBV9 and TRBJ2-7; perhaps TRBD2 as D (6 bases). Germline V gene lookup returns CDR1 SGDLS and CDR2 YYNGEE. The V gene lost 0 bases and the J gene lost 0 bases, with 13 bases spanning the gap. The CDR3 spans 16 residues. CDR3: CASSVGPEGGSYEQYF. The DNA of the CDR3 is TGTGCCAGCAGCGTAGGCCCGGAGGGAGGCTCCTACGAGCAGTACTTC.

This clonotype was seen only a few times. This chain links TRBV5-1 with TRBJ1-4; 9 positions agree with TRBD1. The CDR3 loop spans 14 amino acids. Germline trimming cut 3 bases from V and 4 bases from J; bases unmatched to any gene: 1. CDR1 is SGHRS, CDR2 YFSETQ, per germline. CDR3 nucleotide sequence: TGCGCCAGCAGCTACAGGGGGCGTAATGAAAAACTGTTTTTT. It specifies CASSYRGRNEKLFF.

There are many counts of this clonotype. The V gene is TRBV7-2, the J gene TRBJ2-7; maybe TRBD1 (6 bases). This CDR3 contains 13 residues. V shed 6 bases and J shed 4 bases, with 13 bases lying between them. Germline V gene sequence: CDR1 SGHTA, CDR2 FQGNSA. The chain's CDR3 is CASSLDRIYEQYF. The CDR3 nucleotides are TGTGCCAGCAGTCTGGACAGAATTTACGAGCAGTACTTC.

This clonotype was observed a few times. This sequence joins TRBV12-3 or TRBV12-4 and TRBJ2-5, with 9 bases lining up with TRBD1. The CDR3 covers 15 residues. V lost 5 bases and J lost 5; bases outside the gene matches: 9. Here the CDR3 DNA reads TGTGCCAGCAGTATACCGGGACAGGGTAGGGAGACCCAGTACTTC. This translates into CASSIPGQGRETQYF.

There are a few counts of this clonotype. The chain couples TRBV11-3 to TRBJ2-2; 11 bases are a match to TRBD2. CDR3 length: 15 residues. Losses at the gene ends were 2 bases for V and 6 bases for J; bases not matched to a gene: 2. Germline-derived CDR1 and CDR2 are SGHNT and YENEEA. CDR3 protein: CASSLTSGGPGELFF. The DNA of the CDR3 is TGTGCCAGCAGCTTAACTAGCGGGGGACCCGGGGAGCTGTTTTTT.

This clonotype was observed a handful of times. CDR3 amino acids: CASSLTGWGSYEQYF. CDR3 sequence (DNA): TGTGCCAGCAGCTTAACCGGTTGGGGGAGTTACGAGCAGTACTTC. This chain uses TRBV7-3 with TRBJ2-7, with D perhaps matching TRBD1 or TRBD2 (5 bases each). V lost 0 bases and J lost 4, with 13 bases in between. The CDR3 sequence is 15 residues long. The germline CDR1 and CDR2 sequences are SGHTA and FQGTGA.

The rearrangement uses TRBV12-3 or TRBV12-4 and TRBJ2-1; D is ambiguous. V gave up 8 bases and J gave up 4 bases, with 15 bases separating them. CDR3 length: 14 residues. CDR3 loop: CASGRTVGYNEQFF. The CDR3 DNA follows: TGTGCCAGCGGCCGGACGGTAGGATACAATGAGCAGTTCTTC.

The genes are TRBV4-1 and TRBJ2-7, with D tentatively TRBD1 (6 bases). The CDR3 consists of 16 residues. V was trimmed by 0 bases and J by 4 bases, leaving 16 bases between them. Germline assignment: CDR1 MGHRA and CDR2 YSYEKL. CDR3 DNA: TGCGCCAGCAGCCAAGATGGGAAACAGGGCCGGTACGAGCAGTACTTC. Its translation: CASSQDGKQGRYEQYF.

This clonotype has just a few counts. This rearrangement joins TRBV6-1 to TRBJ2-7, with 8 bases fitting TRBD1. The V gene's germline CDR1 is MNHNS and CDR2 SASEGT. V lost 8 bases to trimming and J lost 3 bases; unmatched junction nucleotides: 3. This CDR3 region has 12 residues. CDR3 region: CASGTGFYEQYV. CDR3 DNA sequence: TGTGCCAGCGGGACAGGTTTCTACGAGCAGTACGTC.

The J gene is TRBJ2-1, the V gene TRBV14, with TRBD1 as a possible D gene (5 bases). The ends were cut back, 0 bases at V and 5 bases at J, with 11 bases in the middle. This CDR3 contains 15 residues. The germline CDR1 and CDR2 sequences are SGHDN and FVKESK. The CDR3 sequence: CASSQDWGPNNEQFF. The CDR3 nucleotides are TGTGCCAGCAGCCAAGATTGGGGCCCAAACAATGAGCAGTTCTTC.

This clonotype was seen a few times. V usage is TRBV3-1 and J usage is TRBJ2-1, with D perhaps matching TRBD1 or TRBD2 (5 bases each). V was shortened by 3 bases and J by 12 bases, with 15 bases between the two germline ends. Germline CDR1 LGHDT, CDR2 YNNKEL (reference sequence). There are 13 residues in the CDR3. Here the CDR3 reads CASSHGRVEGQFF. The DNA of the CDR3 is TGTGCCAGCAGCCATGGCAGGGTTGAGGGGCAGTTCTTC.

The chain joins TRBV7-2 to TRBJ2-3, with no clear D. In germline, CDR1 is SGHTA, CDR2 FQGNSA. The CDR3 has 12 amino acids. The ends were cut back, 5 bases at V and 7 bases at J, with 10 bases in the middle. This CDR3 is CASSQHSNTQYF. The DNA for the CDR3 is TGTGCCAGCAGCCAGCACAGCAATACGCAGTATTTT. The variable domain in full, with the rest retrieved from reference TRBV7-2 and TRBJ2-3, is GAGVSQSPSNKVTEKGKDVELRCDPISGHTALYWYRQSLGQGLEFLIYFQGNSAPDKSGLPSDRFSAERTGGSVSTLTIQRTQQEDSAVYLCASSQHSNTQYFGPGTRLTVL.

The chain joins TRBV20-1 to TRBJ1-4; TRBD1 matches 7 bases. V shed 2 bases and J 6 bases; nucleotides not matched to a gene: 9. CDR3 length: 15 residues. Germline CDR1 is DFQATT and CDR2 is SNEGSKA (reference sequence). The CDR3 region is CSARKTGAWDEKLFF. Written as DNA, the CDR3 is TGCAGTGCTAGAAAAACAGGGGCTTGGGATGAAAAACTGTTTTTT.

The chain combines TRBV7-9 with TRBJ1-6; 8 bases are a match to TRBD1. The CDR3 covers 12 residues. Germline lookup yields CDR1 SEHNR and CDR2 FQNEAQ (reference sequence). Losses at the gene ends were 4 bases for V and 17 bases for J; bases not matched to a gene: 7. The CDR3 nucleotides are TGTGCCAGCAGCTCTGGACAGGGCATCATCCACTTT. This gives the protein CASSSGQGIIHF. Together with reference TRBV7-9 and TRBJ1-6, the CDR3 gives the full variable domain: DTGVSQNPRHKITKRGQNVTFRCDPISEHNRLYWYRQTLGQGPEFLTYFQNEAQLEKSRLLSDRFSAERPKGSFSTLEIQRTEQGDSAMYLCASSSGQGIIHFGNGTRLTVT.

The chain joins TRBV9 to TRBJ1-4, with 9 bases matching TRBD1. CDR1 SGDLS and CDR2 YYNGEE come from the germline V gene. V lost 4 bases to trimming and J lost 7 bases; unmatched junction nucleotides: 14. There are 17 residues in the CDR3. The DNA for the CDR3 is TGTGCCAGCAGCTCGGGAACAGGGGGCGAAGGTGGTGAAAAACTGTTTTTT. It encodes CASSSGTGGEGGEKLFF.

This clonotype occurred a few times. This chain links TRBV5-1 with TRBJ2-1, with D maybe TRBD1 (5 bases). Trimming pared 2 bases from V and 5 bases from J, leaving 11 bases between. CDR1 SGHRS and CDR2 YFSETQ come from the germline V gene. This CDR3 comprises 14 residues. CDR3 DNA: TGCGCCAGCAGCTTAAGGGGTGGACACAATGAGCAGTTCTTC. Encoded protein: CASSLRGGHNEQFF.

In its sample, this clonotype was seen a few times. The CDR3 region has the DNA TGCGCCAGCAGCCAAGGACTAGCGGGCCGGGGTGAGCAGTACTTC. As protein: CASSQGLAGRGEQYF. The chain has TRBV4-3 and TRBJ2-7; 10 nucleotides match TRBD2. CDR1 and CDR2 (germline): LGHNA, YSLEER. The CDR3 contains 15 residues. V gave up 1 base and J gave up 7 bases; unmatched junction bases: 7.

This clonotype has just a few counts. This chain links TRBV6-5 with TRBJ1-1; D might be TRBD1 (5 bases). CDR1 and CDR2 (germline): MNHEY, SVGAGI. V was cut by 0 bases and J by 5 bases, with 22 bases left in between. The CDR3 loop spans 18 amino acids. The chain's CDR3 is CASSYSTSLGGGGTEAFF. CDR3 DNA: TGTGCCAGCAGTTACTCGACAAGCCTCGGGGGAGGCGGGACTGAAGCTTTCTTT.

This clonotype has only a few counts. The chain couples TRBV4-1 to TRBJ1-2; 7 nucleotides match TRBD1. With 1 base clipped from V and 4 bases from J, the junction kept 6 bases outside the gene matches. The germline V gene encodes CDR1 MGHRA and CDR2 YSYEKL. The CDR3 totals 15 residues. This chain's CDR3 is CASSQVQGFGYGYTF. In DNA, the CDR3 is TGCGCCAGCAGCCAAGTACAGGGGTTCGGCTATGGCTACACCTTC.

This rearrangement joins TRBV5-1 to TRBJ2-1, with 9 bases matching TRBD2. V gave up 7 bases and J gave up 7 bases; unmatched junction bases: 12. The CDR3 runs to 15 residues. Germline CDR1 reads SGHRS; CDR2 reads YFSETQ. CDR3 amino acids: CASGAGGDIRNEQFF. The DNA for the CDR3 is TGCGCCAGCGGAGCGGGGGGTGATATCAGGAATGAGCAGTTCTTC.

This chain links TRBV6-6 with TRBJ1-1; TRBD1 matches 9 bases. Germline CDR1 and CDR2: MNHNY and SVGAGI (reference sequence). Losses at the gene ends were 7 bases for V and 7 bases for J; bases not matched to a gene: 7. The CDR3 covers 13 residues. The CDR3 region has the DNA TGTGCCAGCACCACAGGGGGCTCCCTTGAAGCTTTCTTT. Protein product: CASTTGGSLEAFF.

This clonotype was observed a few times. The V and J genes are TRBV27 and TRBJ2-7; D remains ambiguous. The V gene lost 3 bases and the J gene lost 0 bases, with 6 bases spanning the gap. The V gene's germline CDR1 is MNHEY and CDR2 SMNVEV (reference sequence). The CDR3 length is 13 residues. The CDR3 protein is CASSFAASYEQYF. As DNA, the CDR3 is TGTGCCAGCAGTTTTGCAGCCTCCTACGAGCAGTACTTC.

This sequence joins TRBV5-6 and TRBJ2-3; D call uncertain. Germline V gene lookup returns CDR1 SGHDT and CDR2 YYEEEE. The CDR3 consists of 15 residues. V lost 5 bases, J lost 0 bases, and 13 bases lay in between. For the CDR3, the DNA is TGTGCCAGCAGTACCGCCGGGCTTAGCACAGATACGCAGTATTTT. It encodes CASSTAGLSTDTQYF.

The rearrangement joins TRBV20-1 to TRBJ1-4, with D possibly matching TRBD1 (6 bases). The CDR3 runs to 16 residues. V was clipped by 3 bases and J by 7 bases, with 21 bases between them. The germline V gene encodes CDR1 DFQATT and CDR2 SNEGSKA (reference sequence). CDR3 in DNA: TGCAGTGCTAGTTCCCGCCAGGGGCAAATCGGTGAAAAACTGTTTTTT. Amino acids: CSASSRQGQIGEKLFF.